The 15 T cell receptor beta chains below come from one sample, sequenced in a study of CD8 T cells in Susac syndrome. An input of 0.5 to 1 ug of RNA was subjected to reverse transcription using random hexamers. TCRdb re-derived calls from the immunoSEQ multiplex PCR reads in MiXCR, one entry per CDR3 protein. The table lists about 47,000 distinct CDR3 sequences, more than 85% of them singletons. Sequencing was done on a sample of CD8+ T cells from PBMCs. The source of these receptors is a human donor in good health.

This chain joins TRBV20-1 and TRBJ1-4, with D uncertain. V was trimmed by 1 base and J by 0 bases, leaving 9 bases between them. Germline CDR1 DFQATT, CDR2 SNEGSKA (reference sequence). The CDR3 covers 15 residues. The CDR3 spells CSARARTATNEKLFF. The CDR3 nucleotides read TGCAGTGCTAGAGCCCGGACGGCAACTAATGAAAAACTGTTTTTT.

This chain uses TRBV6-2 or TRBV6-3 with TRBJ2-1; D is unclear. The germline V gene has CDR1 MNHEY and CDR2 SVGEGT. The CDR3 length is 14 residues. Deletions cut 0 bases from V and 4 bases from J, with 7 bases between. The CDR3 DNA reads TGTGCCAGCAGTTACTCGAGGCTTTACAATGAGCAGTTCTTC. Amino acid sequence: CASSYSRLYNEQFF.

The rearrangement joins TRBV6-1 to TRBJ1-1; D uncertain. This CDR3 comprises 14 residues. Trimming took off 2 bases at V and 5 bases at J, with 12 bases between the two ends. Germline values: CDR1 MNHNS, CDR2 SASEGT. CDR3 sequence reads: CASSESLEGTEAFF. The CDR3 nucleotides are TGTGCCAGCAGTGAATCCCTTGAAGGGACTGAAGCTTTCTTT.

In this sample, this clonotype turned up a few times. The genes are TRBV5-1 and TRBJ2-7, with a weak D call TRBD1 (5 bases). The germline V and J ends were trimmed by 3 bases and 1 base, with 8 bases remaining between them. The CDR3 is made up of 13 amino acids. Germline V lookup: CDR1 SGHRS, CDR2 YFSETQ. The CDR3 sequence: CASSSDRSYEQYF. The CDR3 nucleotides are TGCGCCAGCAGCTCCGACAGATCCTACGAGCAGTACTTC.

This CDR3 is CASSYTRGEGPDTQYF. In DNA, the CDR3 is TGTGCCAGCAGTTACACCCGGGGGGAGGGTCCAGATACGCAGTATTTT. The rearrangement links TRBV6-6 to TRBJ2-3, with 7 bases aligning to TRBD2. The ends lost 2 bases at V and 4 bases at J; junction bases unmatched: 9. The CDR3 runs to 16 residues. Germline V lookup: CDR1 MNHNY, CDR2 SVGAGI (reference sequence).

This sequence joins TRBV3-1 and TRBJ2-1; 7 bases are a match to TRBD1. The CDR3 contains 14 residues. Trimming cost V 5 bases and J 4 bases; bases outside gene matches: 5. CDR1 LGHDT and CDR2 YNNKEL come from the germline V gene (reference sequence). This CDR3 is CASSWDSPYNEQFF. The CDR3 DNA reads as TGTGCCAGCAGCTGGGACAGCCCGTACAATGAGCAGTTCTTC.

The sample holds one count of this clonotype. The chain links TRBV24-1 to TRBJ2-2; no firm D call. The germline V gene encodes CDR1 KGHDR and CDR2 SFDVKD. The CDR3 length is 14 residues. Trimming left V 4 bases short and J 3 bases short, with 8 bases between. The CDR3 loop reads CATSDVGDTGELFF. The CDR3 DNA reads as TGTGCCACCAGTGACGTTGGAGACACCGGGGAGCTGTTTTTT.

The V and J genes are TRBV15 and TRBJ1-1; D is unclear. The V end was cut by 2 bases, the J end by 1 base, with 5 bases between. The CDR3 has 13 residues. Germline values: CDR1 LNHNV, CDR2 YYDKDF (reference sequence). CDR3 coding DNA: TGTGCCACCAGCAGAACAGCGAACACTGAAGCTTTCTTT. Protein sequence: CATSRTANTEAFF. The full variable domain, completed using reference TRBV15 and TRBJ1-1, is DAMVIQNPRYQVTQFGKPVTLSCSQTLNHNVMYWYQQKSSQAPKLLFHYYDKDFNNEADTPDNFQSRRPNTSFCFLDIRSPGLGDTAMYLCATSRTANTEAFFGQGTRLTVV.

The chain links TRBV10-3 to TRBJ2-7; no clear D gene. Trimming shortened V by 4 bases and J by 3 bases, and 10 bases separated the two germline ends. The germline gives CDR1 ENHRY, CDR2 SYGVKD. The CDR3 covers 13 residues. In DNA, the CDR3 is TGTGCCATCAGTGCCCCAGAAAGCTACGAGCAGTACTTC. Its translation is CAISAPESYEQYF.

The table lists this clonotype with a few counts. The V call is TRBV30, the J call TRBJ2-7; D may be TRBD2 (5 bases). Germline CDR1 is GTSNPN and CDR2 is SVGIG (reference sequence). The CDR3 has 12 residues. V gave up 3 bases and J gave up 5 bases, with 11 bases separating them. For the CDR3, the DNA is TGTGCCTGGAGCCCTTCAGCGGACGAGCAGTACTTC. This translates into CAWSPSADEQYF.

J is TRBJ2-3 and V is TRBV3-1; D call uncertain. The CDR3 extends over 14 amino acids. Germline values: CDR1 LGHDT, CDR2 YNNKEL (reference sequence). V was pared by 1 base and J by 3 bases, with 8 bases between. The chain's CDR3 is CASSQAHATDTQYF. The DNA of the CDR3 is TGTGCCAGCAGCCAAGCGCACGCGACAGATACGCAGTATTTT.

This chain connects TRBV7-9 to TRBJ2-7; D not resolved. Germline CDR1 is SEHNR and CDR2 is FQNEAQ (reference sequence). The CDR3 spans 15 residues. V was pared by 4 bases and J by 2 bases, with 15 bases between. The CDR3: CASSSVWGTPYEQYF. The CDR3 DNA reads TGTGCCAGCAGCTCCGTATGGGGAACCCCCTACGAGCAGTACTTC.

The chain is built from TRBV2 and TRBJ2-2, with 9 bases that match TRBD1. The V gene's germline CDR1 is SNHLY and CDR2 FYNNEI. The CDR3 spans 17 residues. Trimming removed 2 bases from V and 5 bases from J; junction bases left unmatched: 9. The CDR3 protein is CASSESWDRVNTGELFF. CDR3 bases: TGTGCCAGCAGTGAATCTTGGGACAGGGTAAATACCGGGGAGCTGTTTTTT. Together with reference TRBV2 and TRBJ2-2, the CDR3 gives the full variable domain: EPEVTQTPSHQVTQMGQEVILRCVPISNHLYFYWYRQILGQKVEFLVSFYNNEISEKSEIFDDQFSVERPDGSNFTLKIRSTKLEDSAMYFCASSESWDRVNTGELFFGEGSRLTVL.

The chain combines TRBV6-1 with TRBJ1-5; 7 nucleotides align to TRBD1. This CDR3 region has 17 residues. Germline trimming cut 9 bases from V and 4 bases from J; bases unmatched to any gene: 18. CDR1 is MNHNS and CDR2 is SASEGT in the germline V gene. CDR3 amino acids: CARQLNDRQGGNQPQHF. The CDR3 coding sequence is TGTGCCAGGCAACTAAACGATCGACAGGGTGGGAATCAGCCCCAGCATTTT.

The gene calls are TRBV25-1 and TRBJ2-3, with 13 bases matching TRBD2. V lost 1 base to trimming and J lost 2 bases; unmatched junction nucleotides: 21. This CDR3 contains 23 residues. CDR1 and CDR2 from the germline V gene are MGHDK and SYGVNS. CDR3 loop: CASSEWTGTLAGGPSGHTDTQYF. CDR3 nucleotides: TGTGCCAGCAGTGAATGGACAGGGACACTAGCGGGAGGGCCTTCAGGACACACAGATACGCAGTATTTT. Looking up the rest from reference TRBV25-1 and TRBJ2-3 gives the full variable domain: EADIYQTPRYLVIGTGKKITLECSQTMGHDKMYWYQQDPGMELHLIHYSYGVNSTEKGDLSSESTVSRIRTEHFPLTLESARPSHTSQYLCASSEWTGTLAGGPSGHTDTQYFGPGTRLTVL.